The clone carrying this T cell receptor beta chain was seen many times. TCRdb re-derived calls from the reads in MiXCR, one entry per CDR3 protein. The table records some 300,000 distinct CDR3 sequences, 17% of them present only once. This CDR3 is 14 amino acids long. CDR1 and CDR2 (germline): MNHNS, SASEGT. Trimming left V 6 bases short and J 9 bases short, with 18 bases between. This sample is part of a study of T cell repertoires in cytomegalovirus infection. The clonotype originates from a human donor in good health (CMV status not recorded). Some clones in this sample may be carry-over from other donors' samples. The chain has TRBV6-1 and TRBJ2-1; D perhaps matches TRBD2 (6 bases). The sample was PBMCs. The CDR3 spells CASSRWGGGSEQFF. CDR3 coding DNA: TGTGCCAGCAGCAGGTGGGGCGGAGGGAGTGAGCAGTTCTTC.